A selection of T cell receptor beta chains follows, all from one sample in a study of CD8+ T cells in alopecia areata. Using immunoSEQ multiplex PCR, the repertoire was profiled, and TCRdb retains in-frame clones only, with some absent. The sample yields around 190,000 clones, around three fifths seen once. The sample consisted of CD8+ T cells sorted from blood. The receptors shown here come from a human donor in good health. CDR3s include the opening cysteine and the closing phenylalanine or tryptophan. The order of the fields is J gene, D gene, V gene, clone size, CDR3 DNA, CDR3 protein. A D gene is named only where the DNA matches it firmly. The listing skips clone size in some rows; elsewhere it reads once, few, many or a size class.

j_gene: TRBJ2-4
d_gene: NA
v_gene: TRBV13
abundance: few
CDR3nt: TGTGCCAGCAGCTTAGGGGGTGATAACATTCAGTACTTC
CDR3aa: CASSLGGDNIQYF

j_gene: TRBJ1-2
d_gene: NA
v_gene: TRBV14
abundance: NA
CDR3nt: TGTGCCAGCAGCCGCGGGGGGGACTATGGCTACACCTTC
CDR3aa: CASSRGGDYGYTF

j_gene: TRBJ2-3
d_gene: NA
v_gene: TRBV5-4
abundance: NA
CDR3nt: TGTGCCAGCAGCTTGGGGGTAGTAGCGGACACAGATACGCAGTATTTT
CDR3aa: CASSLGVVADTDTQYF

j_gene: TRBJ2-5
d_gene: TRBD1
v_gene: TRBV30
abundance: NA
CDR3nt: TGTGCCTGGAGTGGGGGACAGGGGAGTGAGACCCAGTACTTC
CDR3aa: CAWSGGQGSETQYF

j_gene: TRBJ2-1
d_gene: NA
v_gene: TRBV5-1
abundance: once
CDR3nt: TGTGCCAGCATTAGGCAGGGGGGCAGGGATGAGCAGTTCTTC
CDR3aa: CASIRQGGRDEQFF

j_gene: TRBJ2-7
d_gene: NA
v_gene: TRBV30
abundance: NA
CDR3nt: TGTGCCTGGAGTGCCACCGTAATCAGCTCCTACGAGCAGTACTTC
CDR3aa: CAWSATVISSYEQYF

j_gene: TRBJ2-5
d_gene: TRBD2
v_gene: TRBV27
abundance: NA
CDR3nt: TGTGCCAGCAGTCCCGGACTAGCGGGGGGGTACCAAGAGACCCAGTACTTC
CDR3aa: CASSPGLAGGYQETQYF

j_gene: TRBJ2-4
d_gene: NA
v_gene: TRBV11-2
abundance: NA
CDR3nt: TGTGCCAGCATCCATTACATAGGCAAAAACATTCAGTACTTC
CDR3aa: CASIHYIGKNIQYF

j_gene: TRBJ2-6
d_gene: NA
v_gene: TRBV11-2
abundance: NA
CDR3nt: TGTGCCAGCAGCCCGTCCCTTGGGGCCAACGTCCTGACTTTC
CDR3aa: CASSPSLGANVLTF

j_gene: TRBJ1-5
d_gene: NA
v_gene: TRBV6-5
abundance: NA
CDR3nt: TGTGCCAGCAGCCTTGGGTCCCTTCAGCCCCAGCATTTT
CDR3aa: CASSLGSLQPQHF

j_gene: TRBJ1-5
d_gene: NA
v_gene: TRBV27
abundance: NA
CDR3nt: TGTGCCAGCAGTTTGAGTTTGTCGGGGCAGCCCCAGCATTTT
CDR3aa: CASSLSLSGQPQHF

j_gene: TRBJ1-6
d_gene: NA
v_gene: TRBV2
abundance: once
CDR3nt: TGTGCCGGACATAGCGGGTATAATTCACCCCTCCACTTT
CDR3aa: CAGHSGYNSPLHF

j_gene: TRBJ2-2
d_gene: NA
v_gene: TRBV11-2
abundance: NA
CDR3nt: TGTGCCAGCAGCTTAGGCCCTCAACTAGCCGTCGGGGAGCTGTTTTTT
CDR3aa: CASSLGPQLAVGELFF

j_gene: TRBJ2-7
d_gene: TRBD1
v_gene: TRBV29-1
abundance: NA
CDR3nt: TGCAGCGTTGAAGAGACAGGGGAGACCTACGAGCAGTACTTC
CDR3aa: CSVEETGETYEQYF

j_gene: TRBJ2-7
d_gene: NA
v_gene: TRBV5-6
abundance: NA
CDR3nt: TGTGCCAGCTCCTGGGAGCTAGGGGAGCAGTACTTC
CDR3aa: CASSWELGEQYF

j_gene: TRBJ2-3
d_gene: NA
v_gene: TRBV5-1
abundance: NA
CDR3nt: TGCGCCAGCAGCTCGCTGAGGACAGTCACAGATACGCAGTATTTT
CDR3aa: CASSSLRTVTDTQYF

j_gene: TRBJ2-5
d_gene: TRBD2
v_gene: TRBV5-1
abundance: NA
CDR3nt: TGCGCCAGCAGCTTGACCCTAGCGGGGTTAGAGACCCAGTACTTC
CDR3aa: CASSLTLAGLETQYF

j_gene: TRBJ2-3
d_gene: NA
v_gene: TRBV4-2
abundance: few
CDR3nt: TGTGCCAGCAGCCAAGTTCGGAGGACGGGGGAGACAGATACGCAGTATTTT
CDR3aa: CASSQVRRTGETDTQYF

j_gene: TRBJ1-1
d_gene: NA
v_gene: TRBV4-1
abundance: once
CDR3nt: TGCGCCAGCAGCCAGGGAGGGATGAACACTGAAGCTTTCTTT
CDR3aa: CASSQGGMNTEAFF

j_gene: TRBJ1-6
d_gene: NA
v_gene: TRBV4-1
abundance: NA
CDR3nt: TGCGCCAGCAGCCAAGTCCCCGGGGCTTCACCCCTCCACTTT
CDR3aa: CASSQVPGASPLHF

j_gene: TRBJ2-7
d_gene: NA
v_gene: TRBV5-6
abundance: NA
CDR3nt: TGTGCCAGCAGGCAAACATTACGGGACGGATCCCCGTACGAGCAGTACTTC
CDR3aa: CASRQTLRDGSPYEQYF

j_gene: TRBJ2-4
d_gene: NA
v_gene: TRBV6-5
abundance: few
CDR3nt: TGTGCCAGCAGGCGACAGTACTTC
CDR3aa: CASRRQYF

j_gene: TRBJ2-2
d_gene: NA
v_gene: TRBV30
abundance: NA
CDR3nt: TGTGCCTTCGGGGGTGGGGCCCACACCGGGGAGCTGTTTTTT
CDR3aa: CAFGGGAHTGELFF

j_gene: TRBJ2-7
d_gene: NA
v_gene: TRBV5-4
abundance: many
CDR3nt: TGTGCCAGCAGCTTTGGGGCAGCGGCTGGGGAGCAGTACTTC
CDR3aa: CASSFGAAAGEQYF

j_gene: TRBJ2-3
d_gene: NA
v_gene: TRBV29-1
abundance: NA
CDR3nt: TGCAGCGTCGCGGGCCCGGAAACAGATACGCAGTATTTT
CDR3aa: CSVAGPETDTQYF

j_gene: TRBJ1-2
d_gene: TRBD1
v_gene: TRBV19
abundance: NA
CDR3nt: TGTGCCACCAGGGACAGCCGAGGCTACACCTTC
CDR3aa: CATRDSRGYTF

j_gene: TRBJ1-6
d_gene: NA
v_gene: TRBV7-9
abundance: few
CDR3nt: TGTGCCAGCAGCTTAATAGGACAAACTCCCCTCCACTTT
CDR3aa: CASSLIGQTPLHF

j_gene: TRBJ2-7
d_gene: NA
v_gene: TRBV4-1
abundance: NA
CDR3nt: TGCGCCAGCAGCCAACGGGCGGGGACAGAGAGCTCCTACGAGCAGTACTTC
CDR3aa: CASSQRAGTESSYEQYF

j_gene: TRBJ1-1
d_gene: NA
v_gene: TRBV5-1
abundance: NA
CDR3nt: TGCGCCAGCAGCTTGTCTCAGGGCTCGGGCACTGAAGCTTTCTTT
CDR3aa: CASSLSQGSGTEAFF

j_gene: TRBJ1-2
d_gene: NA
v_gene: TRBV29-1
abundance: NA
CDR3nt: TGCAGCGTTGTGGACGGGACCTATGGCTACACCTTC
CDR3aa: CSVVDGTYGYTF

j_gene: TRBJ2-2
d_gene: TRBD1
v_gene: TRBV6-1
abundance: few
CDR3nt: TGTGCCAGCACTCGACAGGGGGACACCGGGGAGCTGTTTTTT
CDR3aa: CASTRQGDTGELFF

j_gene: TRBJ2-7
d_gene: NA
v_gene: TRBV29-1
abundance: few
CDR3nt: TGCAGCGTCAGGGAATCCGAGCAGTACTTC
CDR3aa: CSVRESEQYF

j_gene: TRBJ2-3
d_gene: TRBD1
v_gene: TRBV2
abundance: NA
CDR3nt: TGTGCCAGCAGTGCCCTTCGGACAGGGGCTGGCACAGATACGCAGTATTTT
CDR3aa: CASSALRTGAGTDTQYF

j_gene: TRBJ1-5
d_gene: NA
v_gene: TRBV19
abundance: NA
CDR3nt: TGTGCCAGTAGGTCGCGGGGGTGGGAGTTGAATCAGCCCCAGCATTTT
CDR3aa: CASRSRGWELNQPQHF